This T cell receptor beta chain was identified during a study of shared clonotypes between healthy human individuals. Points from the study as a whole: Collection of samples was limited to blood; tissue repertoires likely differ.

TCRdb's table, derived via immunoSEQ multiplex PCR, lists solely in-frame clones and lacks some. Among approximately 1,500,000 clones, roughly 96% were seen once, and the ten largest hold more than 0.9%. CDR1 and CDR2 from the germline V gene are WNHNN and SYGVQD (reference sequence). With 7 bases clipped from V and 2 bases from J, the junction kept 6 bases outside the gene matches. The CDR3 has 14 residues. This clone was recorded only once. Its antigen remains unknown. Each donor was a Caucasian adult residing in Nashville, Tennessee. The sequenced sample consisted of naive CD4+ T cells sorted from blood. Subset specified: CD45RA+ positively selected. The chain recombines TRBV10-1 with TRBJ2-3; 7 bases agree with TRBD1. The TCR comes from a man in his thirties or forties in good health. The CDR3: CASKRDSNTDTQYF. The CDR3 DNA is TGCGCCAGCAAAAGGGACAGCAACACAGATACGCAGTATTTT.